The clone carrying this TCR beta chain appeared a single time. The antigen is unknown. The split of CD4+ cells yielded CD45RA+ naive and CD45RA-negative memory subsets. At the deep level, the assay was run. Profiling relied on immunoSEQ multiplex PCR, and the TCRdb table lists in-frame clones only, not all of them. Counted here are roughly 760,000 clones, approximately 79% occurring once; the ten biggest clones make up more than 1.5%. The V gene end was trimmed by 11 bases and the J gene end by 4 bases; junction bases not matched to a gene: 9. CDR3 length: 14 amino acids. The germline V gene has CDR1 LNHDA and CDR2 SQIVND (reference sequence). The source of the sample is a study of shared clonotypes between healthy human individuals. Study conclusions and caveats: Sample collection involved blood only; tissue repertoires are likely different. It was the non-shared clonotypes that had lower generation probabilities than clonotypes shared by all four donors.

This chain joins TRBV19 and TRBJ2-1; TRBD2 aligns across 9 bases. Input material: memory CD4+ T cells sorted from blood. As for subset: CD45RA-negative fraction. This receptor was taken from a young woman in good health. The CDR3 protein is CACHSGSGYNEQFF. Here the CDR3 DNA reads TGTGCCTGTCATAGCGGGAGCGGATACAATGAGCAGTTCTTC.